These 21 T cell receptor beta chains were sequenced from one sample in a study of monozygotic twins with inflammatory bowel disease. Reanalyzing the 5' RACE reads, TCRdb keeps one entry per CDR3 protein, without DNA. Recorded here are 400,000 to 500,000 distinct CDR3 sequences; the top ten clones represent less than 2.5%. Sequencing was carried out using blood. Receptors were obtained from a human donor with ulcerative colitis or Crohn's disease, or a healthy co-twin of an affected twin (not recorded which).

V usage is TRBV10-3 and J usage is TRBJ2-5; the D call of TRBD1 rests on TCRdb alone, since no DNA is present to check it. The CDR3 is 13 residues long. The germline V gene encodes CDR1 ENHRY and CDR2 SYGVKD. The CDR3 is CAIGTGGAETQYF.

The chain links TRBV29-1 to TRBJ2-7; TCRdb names TRBD1, which stays unverified in the absence of DNA. Germline CDR1 is SQVTM and CDR2 is ANQGSEA. The CDR3 runs to 13 residues. CDR3: CSNRQGASTGQYF.

The rearrangement uses TRBV5-1 and TRBJ2-1; TCRdb picks TRBD2, but there is no DNA to check that call. Germline assignment: CDR1 SGHRS and CDR2 YFSETQ. The CDR3 consists of 18 residues. This CDR3 is CASSLGALLARSYNEQFF.

J is TRBJ1-1 and V is TRBV5-5; TCRdb's D call of TRBD1 is untestable without DNA. Germline V gene sequence: CDR1 SGHKS, CDR2 YYEKEE (reference sequence). The CDR3 extends over 14 amino acids. This chain's CDR3 is CASKLGVGGTEAFF.

V usage is TRBV20-1 and J usage is TRBJ1-6; the TCRdb D gene call, TRBD1, has no DNA to confirm it. Per germline, CDR1 DFQATT and CDR2 SNEGSKA (reference sequence). This CDR3 is built from 12 residues. The CDR3 reads CSAGRPGSPLHF.

This chain links TRBV12-3 or TRBV12-4 with TRBJ1-2; TCRdb's D call, TRBD1, is unchecked because there is no DNA. This CDR3 contains 14 residues. CDR3 amino acids: CASTPGTTGYGYTF.

The J gene is TRBJ1-2, the V gene TRBV3-1; the TCRdb D gene call, TRBD1, has no DNA to confirm it. CDR3 length equals 19 residues. CDR1 LGHDT and CDR2 YNNKEL come from the germline V gene (reference sequence). CDR3: CASSRAHSTRTANNYGYTF.

V is TRBV27 and J is TRBJ1-1. The CDR3 totals 11 residues. Germline values: CDR1 MNHEY, CDR2 SMNVEV (reference sequence). The CDR3 protein is CASSFKGDAFF.

The chain joins TRBV20-1 to TRBJ1-5. The CDR3 covers 14 residues. The germline V gene has CDR1 DFQATT and CDR2 SNEGSKA (reference sequence). CDR3: CSAGYRDSYQPQHF.

The chain employs TRBV20-1 and TRBJ1-2; lacking DNA, the TRBD1 call made by TCRdb goes unchecked. Germline-derived CDR1 and CDR2 are DFQATT and SNEGSKA (reference sequence). CDR3 length: 16 amino acids. The CDR3 spells CSARDDRGRVGAGYTF.

The chain uses TRBV7-2 and TRBJ2-5; TCRdb gives TRBD2 as the D gene, but with no DNA this cannot be confirmed. Germline assignment: CDR1 SGHTA and CDR2 FQGNSA. The CDR3 sequence is 15 residues long. The CDR3 loop is CASSLPPGGGETQYF.

This chain joins TRBV20-1 and TRBJ1-6. The CDR3 sequence is 16 residues long. The germline V gene has CDR1 DFQATT and CDR2 SNEGSKA (reference sequence). The CDR3 loop is CSAKTAGVSYNSPLHF.

The chain recombines TRBV29-1 with TRBJ2-7; as DNA is missing, the TRBD2 call by TCRdb cannot be tested. CDR1 and CDR2 (germline): SQVTM, ANQGSEA. This CDR3 spans 11 amino acids. The CDR3 here is CSVREAYEQYF.

The CDR3 region is CASRRTYEAFGANVLTF. V is TRBV5-1 and J is TRBJ2-6. CDR3 size: 17 residues. The germline CDR1 and CDR2 sequences are SGHRS and YFSETQ.

The chain carries TRBV6-2 or TRBV6-3 and TRBJ1-1. There are 17 residues in the CDR3. Germline CDR1 reads MNHEY; CDR2 reads SVGEGT. The CDR3 is CASRHSLGGGRNTEAFF.

V gene TRBV3-1 combines with J gene TRBJ1-5; TCRdb's D call of TRBD1 is untestable without DNA. The CDR3 is 19 amino acids. Germline loops: CDR1 LGHDT, CDR2 YNNKEL (reference sequence). This CDR3 is CASSQGYGGGEGLNQPQHF.

The chain couples TRBV5-4 to TRBJ1-1. The V gene's germline CDR1 is SGHNT and CDR2 YYREEE (reference sequence). The CDR3 totals 12 residues. The chain's CDR3 is CASSFGGVGAFF. The variable domain in full, with the rest retrieved from reference TRBV5-4 and TRBJ1-1, is ETGVTQSPTHLIKTRGQQVTLRCSSQSGHNTVSWYQQALGQGPQFIFQYYREEENGRGNFPPRFSGLQFPNYSSELNVNALELDDSALYLCASSFGGVGAFFGQGTRLTVV.

The chain combines TRBV7-6 with TRBJ2-7; the D call from TCRdb, TRBD1, cannot be confirmed without DNA. This CDR3 has 13 amino acids. Germline-derived CDR1 and CDR2 are SGHVS and FNYEAQ. The CDR3 spells CASSLSLDRDLRF.

The rearrangement uses TRBV6-6 and TRBJ2-5; TCRdb's D gene call, TRBD1, goes unchecked for lack of DNA. The CDR3 sequence is 14 residues long. Germline CDR1 and CDR2: MNHNY and SVGAGI (reference sequence). CDR3 protein: CASSPVGRVETQYF.

This sequence joins TRBV28 and TRBJ2-4; TCRdb outputs TRBD1, but without DNA this stays unchecked. Germline CDR1 MDHEN, CDR2 SYDVKM. The CDR3 spans 15 residues. The CDR3 spells CASHTGGKVKNIQYF.

V and J are TRBV5-4 and TRBJ2-1; TCRdb returns TRBD2, unconfirmable since there is no DNA. Germline lookup yields CDR1 SGHNT and CDR2 YYREEE (reference sequence). There are 16 residues in the CDR3. This CDR3 is CASSSGEAHSYNEQFF.